This TCR beta chain was identified in a study of blood T cell repertoires in COVID-19. Using immunoSEQ multiplex PCR, the repertoire was profiled, and TCRdb retains in-frame clones only, with some absent. The sample consists of a few hundred thousand clones, 70% to 90% of them appearing once. Germline V gives CDR1 LNHNV, CDR2 YYDKDF (reference sequence). There are 14 residues in the CDR3. V gave up 3 bases and J gave up 4 bases, with 12 bases separating them. The rearrangement joins TRBV15 to TRBJ1-2, with D unclear. The origin of this receptor is a woman between 25 and 40 years old with COVID-19, enrolled during active disease. Sequenced sample: peripheral blood. This CDR3 is CATSSPTPFYGYTF. The CDR3 DNA follows: TGTGCCACCAGCAGTCCCACACCTTTCTATGGCTACACCTTC.